Each of the 17 T cell receptor beta chains below was sequenced from the same sample in a study of blood T cells in healthy people across ages. Primers used in a second PCR of about 6 to 11 cycles were a sample-barcoded 5' primer and a J-beta primer mix. TCRdb reanalysed the 5' RACE reads using MiXCR and keeps one entry per CDR3 protein. The sample carries fewer than 900,000 distinct CDR3 sequences, 35% to 40% recorded once. Source material: blood. Source of these receptors: a man younger than 30 in good health.

V is TRBV20-1 and J is TRBJ2-7; 10 nucleotides align to TRBD1. Gene TRBJ2-5 matches the end of the DNA better, so the J call may be wrong. Germline CDR1 DFQATT, CDR2 SNEGSKA (reference sequence). This CDR3 is built from 15 residues. The CDR3: CSALPPTGGGETQYF. DNA for the CDR3: TGCAGTGCCCTCCCTCCGACAGGGGGCGGTGAGACCCAGTACTTC.

This clonotype was counted between two and nine times. The chain couples TRBV6-1 to TRBJ2-3; 7 nucleotides line up with TRBD1. The germline V gene has CDR1 MNHNS and CDR2 SASEGT. The CDR3 consists of 15 residues. J lost 1 base, V lost 5 bases, and 6 bases had no gene match. CDR3 DNA sequence: TGTGCCAGCAGTCCAGGGGGTGTCGGCACAGATACGCAGTATTTT. Amino acids: CASSPGGVGTDTQYF.

The gene calls are TRBV7-9 and TRBJ2-7; D is unclear. The CDR3 runs to 12 residues. The V gene's germline CDR1 is SEHNR and CDR2 FQNEAQ (reference sequence). V was trimmed by 4 bases and J by 7 bases, leaving 11 bases between them. CDR3 in amino acids: CASSSAHGEQYF. CDR3 bases: TGTGCCAGCAGCTCAGCCCATGGGGAGCAGTACTTC.

This clonotype was seen only a few times. The chain has TRBV5-1 and TRBJ2-7; a possible D gene is TRBD1 (5 bases). V was trimmed by 4 bases and J by 7 bases, leaving 21 bases between them. Germline lookup yields CDR1 SGHRS and CDR2 YFSETQ. The CDR3 has 15 residues. CDR3 nucleotides: TGCGCCAGCAGCGCAGGGATCCCCTCCTACAATGAGCAGTACTTC. This codes for CASSAGIPSYNEQYF.

The genes are TRBV7-2 and TRBJ2-3; 10 nucleotides agree with TRBD2. The V gene's germline CDR1 is SGHTA and CDR2 FQGNSA. The CDR3 consists of 16 residues. The junction had 4 bases not matched to a gene; V was cut back by 4 bases and J by 0 bases. The CDR3 DNA is TGTGCCAGCAGCTGGACTAGCGGATTTAGCACAGATACGCAGTATTTT. Encoded protein: CASSWTSGFSTDTQYF.

The chain carries TRBV15 and TRBJ2-7, with TRBD1 matching over 8 bases. Looked up from germline, CDR1 is LNHNV and CDR2 is YYDKDF (reference sequence). Trimming took 0 bases from V and 2 from J; bases not matched to a gene: 12. The CDR3 is 18 amino acids. In DNA, the CDR3 is TGTGCCACCAGCAGAGATCGGGACAGGAACACTAAAACCTACGAGCAGTACTTC. It codes for CATSRDRDRNTKTYEQYF.

This clonotype was found once. This may be a read error, as it is one base from a much larger clone. The chain is built from TRBV5-1 and TRBJ2-5; 7 nucleotides align to TRBD1. CDR1 SGHRS and CDR2 YFSETQ come from the germline V gene. CDR3 length: 14 amino acids. CDR3 coding DNA: TGCGCCAGCAGCTTTCCGGGACAGAAAGAGACCCAGGACTTC. Residues: CASSFPGQKETQDF.

This clonotype was observed a few times. The chain uses TRBV20-1 and TRBJ2-7; the D call may be TRBD1 or TRBD2 (5 bases each). This CDR3 has 14 residues. Trimming took off 4 bases at V and 6 bases at J, with 19 bases between the two ends. CDR1 DFQATT and CDR2 SNEGSKA come from the germline V gene (reference sequence). As DNA, the CDR3 is TGCAGTGCTACAGCATCGGGACCGAAAGCCGAGCAGTACTTC. Its translation: CSATASGPKAEQYF.

This sequence joins TRBV4-2 and TRBJ2-3; no firm D call. The germline V gene encodes CDR1 LGHNA and CDR2 YNFKEQ. V was shortened by 0 bases and J by 3 bases, with 7 bases between the two germline ends. This CDR3 is 14 amino acids long. The CDR3 DNA reads as TGTGCCAGCAGCCAAGATCCCATGACAGATACGCAGTATTTT. This gives the protein CASSQDPMTDTQYF.

The chain carries TRBV11-2 and TRBJ2-1; D tentatively reads TRBD1 or TRBD2 (6 bases each). With 0 bases removed from V and 2 bases from J, the gap between germline ends came to 14 bases. The length of the CDR3 is 17 residues. Germline CDR1 is SGHAT and CDR2 is FQNNGV. CDR3 bases: TGTGCCAGCAGCTTAGAGAGGGGGGACCCCACCTACAATGAGCAGTTCTTC. It translates to CASSLERGDPTYNEQFF.

This chain links TRBV20-1 with TRBJ2-3; 10 nucleotides agree with TRBD1. The CDR3 loop spans 14 amino acids. Germline CDR1 and CDR2: DFQATT and SNEGSKA (reference sequence). After removal of 6 bases from V and 4 bases from J, the junction contained 7 bases not matched to a gene. The CDR3 spells CSAAGQGMADTQYF. CDR3 bases: TGCAGTGCCGCGGGACAGGGGATGGCAGATACGCAGTATTTT.

The chain joins TRBV6-2 or TRBV6-3 to TRBJ2-6; D may be TRBD2 (5 bases). This CDR3 region has 17 residues. Deletions cut 4 bases from V and 2 bases from J, with 15 bases between. Germline loops: CDR1 MNHEY, CDR2 SVGEGT. The CDR3: CASSSPDRGAGANVLTF. The CDR3 DNA sequence: TGTGCCAGCAGTTCCCCAGACCGGGGTGCTGGGGCCAACGTCCTGACTTTC.

Comment on this clonotype: The junction departs from germline at one end; a sequencing error may be responsible. The J gene is TRBJ1-1, the V gene TRBV27; TRBD1 matches at 7 bases. Per the germline V gene, CDR1 is MNHEY and CDR2 is SMNVEV (reference sequence). The CDR3 runs 14 residues. This chain's CDR3 is CASSPGQANTKAFF. For the CDR3, the DNA is TGTGCCAGCAGTCCCGGACAGGCGAACACTAAAGCTTTCTTT.

Note on this clonotype: Since a much larger clone is just one base distant, this may be a read error. The chain employs TRBV7-9 and TRBJ2-7, with a weak D call TRBD1 (5 bases). This CDR3 has 16 amino acids. In germline, CDR1 is SEHNR, CDR2 FQNEAQ (reference sequence). Deletions cut 3 bases from V and 12 bases from J, with 27 bases between. The CDR3 DNA reads TGTGCCAGCAGCTTTACCAGACAGAGTATGGTCGAGACCCGGTACTTC. Translating gives CASSFTRQSMVETRYF.

There are a few counts of this clonotype. This CDR3 reads CASSLNRLGDTQYF. CDR3 nucleotide sequence: TGCGCCAGCAGCTTGAATAGATTGGGGGATACGCAGTATTTT. The V gene is TRBV5-1, the J gene TRBJ2-3; D unresolved. Germline V gives CDR1 SGHRS, CDR2 YFSETQ. Deletions cut 1 base from V and 6 bases from J, with 12 bases between. The CDR3 is 14 residues long.

There are many counts of this clonotype. This chain connects TRBV5-6 to TRBJ1-2, with 10 bases that match TRBD1. In germline, CDR1 is SGHDT, CDR2 YYEEEE. The CDR3 spans 14 residues. The ends lost 0 bases at V and 8 bases at J; junction bases unmatched: 4. In DNA, the CDR3 is TGTGCCAGCAGCTTGGGACAGGGGGCAGAAGGCTACACCTTC. This translates into CASSLGQGAEGYTF.

This clonotype has only a few counts. V and J are TRBV10-3 and TRBJ1-3; D remains unclear. Between the trimmed V and J ends, which lost 2 bases and 4 bases, there was a span of 0 bases. CDR1 ENHRY and CDR2 SYGVKD come from the germline V gene. CDR3 size: 11 residues. The CDR3 DNA reads TGTGCCATCAGTGAGGGAAACACCATATATTTT. This encodes CAISEGNTIYF.